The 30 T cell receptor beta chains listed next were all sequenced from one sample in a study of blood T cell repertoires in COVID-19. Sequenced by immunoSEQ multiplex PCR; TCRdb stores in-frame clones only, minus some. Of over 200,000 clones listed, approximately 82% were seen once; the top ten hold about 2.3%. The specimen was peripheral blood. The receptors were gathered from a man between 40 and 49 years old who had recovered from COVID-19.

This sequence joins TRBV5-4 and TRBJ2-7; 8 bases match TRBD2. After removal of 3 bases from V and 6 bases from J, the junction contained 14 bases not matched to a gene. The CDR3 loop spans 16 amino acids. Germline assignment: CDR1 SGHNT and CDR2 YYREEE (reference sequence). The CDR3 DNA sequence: TGTGCCAGCAGCTCGCCTCGAGCGGGAGATTTGGGCGAGCAGTACTTC. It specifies CASSSPRAGDLGEQYF.

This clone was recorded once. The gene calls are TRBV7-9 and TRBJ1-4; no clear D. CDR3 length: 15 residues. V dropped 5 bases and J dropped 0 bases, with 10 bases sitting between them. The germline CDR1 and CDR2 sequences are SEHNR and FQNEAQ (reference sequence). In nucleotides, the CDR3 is TGTGCCAGCAGCGTCGGGAGGGCAACTAATGAAAAACTGTTTTTT. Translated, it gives CASSVGRATNEKLFF.

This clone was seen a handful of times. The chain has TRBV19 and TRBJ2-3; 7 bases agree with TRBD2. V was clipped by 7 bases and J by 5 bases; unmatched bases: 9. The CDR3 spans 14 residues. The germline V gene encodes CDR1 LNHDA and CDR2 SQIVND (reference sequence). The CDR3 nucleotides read TGTGCCAGTAACCAGGGACTAAGGGGAGATACGCAGTATTTT. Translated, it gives CASNQGLRGDTQYF. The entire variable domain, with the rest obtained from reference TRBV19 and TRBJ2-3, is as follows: DGGITQSPKYLFRKEGQNVTLSCEQNLNHDAMYWYRQDPGQGLRLIYYSQIVNDFQKGDIAEGYSVSREKKESFPLTVTSAQKNPTAFYLCASNQGLRGDTQYFGPGTRLTVL.

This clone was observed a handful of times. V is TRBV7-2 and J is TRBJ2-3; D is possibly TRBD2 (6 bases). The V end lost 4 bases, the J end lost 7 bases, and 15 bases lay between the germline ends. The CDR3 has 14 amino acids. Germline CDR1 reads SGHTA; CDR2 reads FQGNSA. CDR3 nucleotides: TGTGCCAGCAGCTCCGGGACTCAGAAAAATACGCAGTATTTT. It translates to CASSSGTQKNTQYF.

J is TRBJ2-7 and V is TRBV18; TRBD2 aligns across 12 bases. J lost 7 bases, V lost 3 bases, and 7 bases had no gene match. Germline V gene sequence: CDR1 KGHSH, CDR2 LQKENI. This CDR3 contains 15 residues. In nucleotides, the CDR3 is TGTGCCAGCTCACCGGCGACTAGCGGGAGATCTGAGCAGTACTTC. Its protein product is CASSPATSGRSEQYF.

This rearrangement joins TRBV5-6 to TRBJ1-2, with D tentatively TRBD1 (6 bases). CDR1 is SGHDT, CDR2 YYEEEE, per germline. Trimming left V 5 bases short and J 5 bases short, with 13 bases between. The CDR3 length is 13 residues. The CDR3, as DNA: TGTGCCAGCAGTATGCTCCAGGGGTATGGCTACACCTTC. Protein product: CASSMLQGYGYTF.

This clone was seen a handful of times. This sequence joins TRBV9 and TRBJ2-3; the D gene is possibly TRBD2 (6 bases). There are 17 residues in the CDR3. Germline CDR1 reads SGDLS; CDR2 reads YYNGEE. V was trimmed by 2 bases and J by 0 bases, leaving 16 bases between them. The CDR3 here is CASSVAVADTSTDTQYF. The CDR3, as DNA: TGTGCCAGCAGCGTCGCCGTAGCGGATACTAGCACAGATACGCAGTATTTT. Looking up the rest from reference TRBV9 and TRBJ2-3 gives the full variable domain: DSGVTQTPKHLITATGQRVTLRCSPRSGDLSVYWYQQSLDQGLQFLIQYYNGEERAKGNILERFSAQQFPDLHSELNLSSLELGDSALYFCASSVAVADTSTDTQYFGPGTRLTVL.

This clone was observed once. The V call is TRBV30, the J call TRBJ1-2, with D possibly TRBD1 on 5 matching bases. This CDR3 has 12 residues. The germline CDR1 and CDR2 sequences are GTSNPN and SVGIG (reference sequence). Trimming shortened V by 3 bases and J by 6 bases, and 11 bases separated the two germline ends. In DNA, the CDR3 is TGTGCCTGGAGCGGGACTCTTAATGGCTACACCTTC. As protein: CAWSGTLNGYTF. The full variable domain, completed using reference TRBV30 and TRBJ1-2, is SQTIHQWPATLVQPVGSPLSLECTVEGTSNPNLYWYRQAAGRGLQLLFYSVGIGQISSEVPQNLSASRPQDRQFILSSKKLLLSDSGFYLCAWSGTLNGYTFGSGTRLTVV.

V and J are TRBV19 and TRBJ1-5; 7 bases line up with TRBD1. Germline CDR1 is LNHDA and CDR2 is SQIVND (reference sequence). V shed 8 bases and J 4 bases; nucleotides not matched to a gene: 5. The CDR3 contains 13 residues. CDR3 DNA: TGTGCCAGTGCGGACAGGACGAATCAGCCCCAGCATTTT. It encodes CASADRTNQPQHF.

The CDR3 region is CSVLTGNTGELFF. CDR3 coding DNA: TGCAGCGTCCTGACAGGGAACACCGGGGAGCTGTTTTTT. V gene TRBV29-1 combines with J gene TRBJ2-2, with a possible D match to TRBD1 (6 bases). V lost 6 bases and J 1 base, leaving 9 bases between the germline ends. Germline V gives CDR1 SQVTM, CDR2 ANQGSEA. CDR3 length equals 13 residues.

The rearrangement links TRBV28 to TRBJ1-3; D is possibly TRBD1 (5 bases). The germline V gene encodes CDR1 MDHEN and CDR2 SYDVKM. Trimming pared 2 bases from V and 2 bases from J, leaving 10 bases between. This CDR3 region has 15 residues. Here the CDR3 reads CASSLTPGAGNTIYF. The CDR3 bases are TGTGCCAGCAGTTTAACTCCGGGGGCTGGAAACACCATATATTTT.

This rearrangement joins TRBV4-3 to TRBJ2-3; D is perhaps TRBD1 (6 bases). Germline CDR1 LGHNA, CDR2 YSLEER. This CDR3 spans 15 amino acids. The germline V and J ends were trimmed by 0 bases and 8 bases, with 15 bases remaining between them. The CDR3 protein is CASSQDPRVGGTQYF. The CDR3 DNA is TGCGCCAGCAGCCAAGATCCCAGGGTAGGGGGTACGCAGTATTTT.

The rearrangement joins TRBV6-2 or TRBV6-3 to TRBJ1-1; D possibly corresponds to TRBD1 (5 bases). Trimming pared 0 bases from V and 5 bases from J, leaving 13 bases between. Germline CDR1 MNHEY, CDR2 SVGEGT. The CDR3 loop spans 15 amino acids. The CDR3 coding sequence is TGTGCCAGCAGTTACTCGGCAGGGCTGGGAACTGAAGCTTTCTTT. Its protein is CASSYSAGLGTEAFF.

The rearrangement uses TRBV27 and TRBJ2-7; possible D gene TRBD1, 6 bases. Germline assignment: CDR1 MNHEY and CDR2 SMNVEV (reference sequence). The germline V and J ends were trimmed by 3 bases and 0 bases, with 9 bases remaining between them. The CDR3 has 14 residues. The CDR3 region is CASSFRGSSYEQYF. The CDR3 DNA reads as TGTGCCAGCAGTTTTAGGGGGAGCTCCTACGAGCAGTACTTC.

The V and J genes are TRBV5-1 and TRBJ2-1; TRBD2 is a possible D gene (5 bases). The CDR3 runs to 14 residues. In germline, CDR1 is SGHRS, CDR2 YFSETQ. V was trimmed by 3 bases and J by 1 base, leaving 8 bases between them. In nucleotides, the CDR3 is TGCGCCAGCAGCTCACCGGGGTCCTACAATGAGCAGTTCTTC. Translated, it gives CASSSPGSYNEQFF. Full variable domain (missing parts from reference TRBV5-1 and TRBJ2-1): KAGVTQTPRYLIKTRGQQVTLSCSPISGHRSVSWYQQTPGQGLQFLFEYFSETQRNKGNFPGRFSGRQFSNSRSEMNVSTLELGDSALYLCASSSPGSYNEQFFGPGTRLTVL.

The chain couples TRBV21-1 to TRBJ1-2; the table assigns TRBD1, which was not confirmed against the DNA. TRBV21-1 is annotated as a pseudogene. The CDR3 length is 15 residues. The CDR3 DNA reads TGTGCCAGCAGCCTAGACAGGGTCCCTAACTATGGCTACACCTTC. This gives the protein CASSLDRVPNYGYTF.

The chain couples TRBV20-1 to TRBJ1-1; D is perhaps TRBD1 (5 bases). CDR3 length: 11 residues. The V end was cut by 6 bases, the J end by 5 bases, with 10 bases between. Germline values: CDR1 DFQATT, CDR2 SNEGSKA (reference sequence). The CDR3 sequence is CSAPKGTEAFF. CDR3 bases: TGCAGTGCCCCGAAGGGGACTGAAGCTTTCTTT.

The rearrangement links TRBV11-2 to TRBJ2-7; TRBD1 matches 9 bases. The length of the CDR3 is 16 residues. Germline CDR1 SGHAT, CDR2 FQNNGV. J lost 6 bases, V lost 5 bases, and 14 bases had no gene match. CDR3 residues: CASSPSPGQGWVEQYF. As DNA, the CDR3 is TGTGCCAGCAGCCCGTCTCCGGGACAGGGTTGGGTCGAGCAGTACTTC.

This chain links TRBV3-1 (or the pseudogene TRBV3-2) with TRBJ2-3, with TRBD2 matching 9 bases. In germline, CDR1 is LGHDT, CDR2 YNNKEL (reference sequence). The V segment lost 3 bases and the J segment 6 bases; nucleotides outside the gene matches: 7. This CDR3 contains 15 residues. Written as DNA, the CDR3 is TGTGCCAGCAGCCACCCGGGACTAGCATGGGATACGCAGTATTTT. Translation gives CASSHPGLAWDTQYF.

The CDR3 DNA sequence: TGTGCCAGCAGCCACCTTGACAGAGAAAACTATGGCTACACCTTC. This encodes CASSHLDRENYGYTF. The chain employs TRBV3-1 (or the pseudogene TRBV3-2) and TRBJ1-2, with a tentative D call TRBD1 (5 bases). V lost 3 bases and J lost 2, with 13 bases in between. CDR3 length: 15 amino acids. Germline loops: CDR1 LGHDT, CDR2 YNNKEL (reference sequence).

CDR3 sequence (DNA): TGTGCCAGCAGCTTAGTTGGTAGCGGGAGGGCCCAAGAGACCCAGTACTTC. Protein sequence: CASSLVGSGRAQETQYF. The chain links TRBV11-2 to TRBJ2-5; 11 bases are shared with TRBD2. The V and J ends lost 1 base and 1 base, in that order; junction bases with no gene match: 5. Looked up from germline, CDR1 is SGHAT and CDR2 is FQNNGV. CDR3 length: 17 amino acids. Together with reference TRBV11-2 and TRBJ2-5, the CDR3 gives the full variable domain: EAGVAQSPRYKIIEKRQSVAFWCNPISGHATLYWYQQILGQGPKLLIQFQNNGVVDDSQLPKDRFSAERLKGVDSTLKIQPAKLEDSAVYLCASSLVGSGRAQETQYFGPGTRLLVL.

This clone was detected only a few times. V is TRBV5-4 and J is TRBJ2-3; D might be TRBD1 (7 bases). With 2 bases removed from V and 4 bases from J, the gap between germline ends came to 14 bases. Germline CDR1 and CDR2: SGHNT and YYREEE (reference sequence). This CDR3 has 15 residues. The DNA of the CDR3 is TGTGCCAGCAGCTTCGGAGGGGGCAAAGCAGATACGCAGTATTTT. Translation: CASSFGGGKADTQYF.

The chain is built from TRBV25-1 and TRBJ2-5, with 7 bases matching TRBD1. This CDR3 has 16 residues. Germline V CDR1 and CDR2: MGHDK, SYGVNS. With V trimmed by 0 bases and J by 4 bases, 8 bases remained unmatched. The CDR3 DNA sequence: TGTGCCAGCAGTGAATATAGGGCAGGGGGTGGAGAGACCCAGTACTTC. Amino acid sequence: CASSEYRAGGGETQYF. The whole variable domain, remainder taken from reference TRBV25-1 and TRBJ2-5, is EADIYQTPRYLVIGTGKKITLECSQTMGHDKMYWYQQDPGMELHLIHYSYGVNSTEKGDLSSESTVSRIRTEHFPLTLESARPSHTSQYLCASSEYRAGGGETQYFGPGTRLLVL.

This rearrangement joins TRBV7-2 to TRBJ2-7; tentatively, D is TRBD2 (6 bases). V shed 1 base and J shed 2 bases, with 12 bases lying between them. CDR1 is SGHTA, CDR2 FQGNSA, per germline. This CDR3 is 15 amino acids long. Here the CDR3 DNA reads TGTGCCAGCAGCTTAGAACCGGGGGTGACCTACGAGCAGTACTTC. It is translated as CASSLEPGVTYEQYF.

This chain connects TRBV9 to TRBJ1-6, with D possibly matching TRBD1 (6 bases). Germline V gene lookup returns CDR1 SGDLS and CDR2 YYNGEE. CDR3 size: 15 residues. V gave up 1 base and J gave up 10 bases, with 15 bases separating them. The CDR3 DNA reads TGTGCCAGCAGCGTATTGGACAGCCGGGAATCACCCCTCCACTTT. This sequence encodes CASSVLDSRESPLHF.

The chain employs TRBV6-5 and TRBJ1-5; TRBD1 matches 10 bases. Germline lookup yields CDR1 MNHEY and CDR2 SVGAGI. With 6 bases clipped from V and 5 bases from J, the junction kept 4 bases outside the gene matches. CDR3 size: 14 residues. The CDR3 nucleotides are TGTGCCAGCAGCCTGACAGGGGGCCATCAGCCCCAGCATTTT. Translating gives CASSLTGGHQPQHF.

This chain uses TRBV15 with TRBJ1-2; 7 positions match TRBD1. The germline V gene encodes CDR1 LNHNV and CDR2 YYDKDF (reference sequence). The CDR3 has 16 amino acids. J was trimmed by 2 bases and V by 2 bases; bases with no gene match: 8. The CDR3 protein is CATSRPTGLGNYGYTF. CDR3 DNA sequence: TGTGCCACCAGCAGACCGACAGGGTTGGGGAACTATGGCTACACCTTC.

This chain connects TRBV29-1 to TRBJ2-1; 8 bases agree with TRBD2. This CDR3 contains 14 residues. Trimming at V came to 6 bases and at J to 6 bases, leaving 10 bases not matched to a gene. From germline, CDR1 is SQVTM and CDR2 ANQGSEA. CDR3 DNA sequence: TGCAGCGTGGCGCCGGGACTAGTTTTCAATGAGCAGTTCTTC. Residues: CSVAPGLVFNEQFF.

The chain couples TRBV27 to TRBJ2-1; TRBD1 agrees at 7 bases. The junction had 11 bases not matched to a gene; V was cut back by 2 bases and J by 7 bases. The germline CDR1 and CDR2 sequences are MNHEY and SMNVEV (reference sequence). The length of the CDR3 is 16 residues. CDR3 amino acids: CASSLRLQGSGNEQFF. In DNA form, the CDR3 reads TGTGCCAGCAGTTTACGTCTACAGGGGTCTGGGAATGAGCAGTTCTTC.

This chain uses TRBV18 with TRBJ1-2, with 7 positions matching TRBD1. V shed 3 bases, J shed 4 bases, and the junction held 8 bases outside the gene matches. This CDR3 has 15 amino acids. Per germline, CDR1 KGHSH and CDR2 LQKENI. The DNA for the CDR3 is TGTGCCAGCTCACCGCTGGGACAGAACTCCTATGGCTACACCTTC. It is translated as CASSPLGQNSYGYTF.